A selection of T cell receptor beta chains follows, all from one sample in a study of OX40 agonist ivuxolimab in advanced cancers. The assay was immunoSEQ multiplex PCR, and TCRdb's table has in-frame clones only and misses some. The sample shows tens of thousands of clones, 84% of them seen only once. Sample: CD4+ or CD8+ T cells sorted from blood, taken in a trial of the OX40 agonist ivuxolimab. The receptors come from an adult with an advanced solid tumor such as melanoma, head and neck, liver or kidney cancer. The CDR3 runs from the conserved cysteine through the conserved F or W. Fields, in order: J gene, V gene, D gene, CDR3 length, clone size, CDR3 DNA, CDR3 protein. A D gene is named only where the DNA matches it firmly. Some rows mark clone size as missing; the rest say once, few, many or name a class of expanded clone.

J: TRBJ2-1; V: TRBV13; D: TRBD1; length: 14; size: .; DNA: TGTGCCAGCAGCCTTGGACAGGGGGCGGGTGAGCAGTTCTTC; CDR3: CASSLGQGAGEQFF
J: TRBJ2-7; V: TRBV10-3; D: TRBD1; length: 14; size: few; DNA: TGTGCCATCAGGCCGGGACAGACCAACTACGAGCAGTACTTC; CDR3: CAIRPGQTNYEQYF
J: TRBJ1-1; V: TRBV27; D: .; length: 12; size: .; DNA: TGTGCCAGCAGAGAGGGAGGGACTGAAGCTTTCTTT; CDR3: CASREGGTEAFF
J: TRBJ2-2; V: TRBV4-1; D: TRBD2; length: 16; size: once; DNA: TGCGCCAGCAGCCGCGGACTAGCGGGGATCTCCGGGGAGCTGTTTTTT; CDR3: CASSRGLAGISGELFF
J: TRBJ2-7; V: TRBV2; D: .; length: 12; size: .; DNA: TGTGCCAGCACAAGGTCTGTCTACGAGCAGTACTTC; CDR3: CASTRSVYEQYF
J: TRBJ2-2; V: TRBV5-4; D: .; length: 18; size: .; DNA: TGTGCCAGCAGCTCCACCACGATCGGCTACTTGAACACCGGGGAGCTGTTTTTT; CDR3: CASSSTTIGYLNTGELFF
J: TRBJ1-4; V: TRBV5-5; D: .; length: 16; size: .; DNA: TGTGCCAGCAGCTTTAGTGATAAGAGCGGATATGAAAAACTGTTTTTT; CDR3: CASSFSDKSGYEKLFF
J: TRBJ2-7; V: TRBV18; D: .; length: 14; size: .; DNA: TGTGCCAGCTCACCAGGACTCACCACCTACGAGCAGTACTTC; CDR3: CASSPGLTTYEQYF
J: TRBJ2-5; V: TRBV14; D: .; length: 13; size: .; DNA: TGTGCCAGCAGCCAACCAGTATGGGAGACCCAGTACTTC; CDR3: CASSQPVWETQYF
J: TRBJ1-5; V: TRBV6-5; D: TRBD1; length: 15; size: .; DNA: TGTGCCAGCAGTCCCGGCGGACAGGGGAATCAGCCCCAGCATTTT; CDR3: CASSPGGQGNQPQHF
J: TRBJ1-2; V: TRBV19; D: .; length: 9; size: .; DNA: TGTGCCCCGAGCATTGGCTACACCTTC; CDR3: CAPSIGYTF
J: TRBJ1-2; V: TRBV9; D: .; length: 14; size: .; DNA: TGTGCCAGCAGCGTAGCTACGACAGGCTATGGCTACACCTTC; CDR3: CASSVATTGYGYTF
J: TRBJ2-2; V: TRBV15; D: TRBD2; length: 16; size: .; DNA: TGTGCCACCAGCAGTAGACTAGCGCCTTTGTCCGGGGAGCTGTTTTTT; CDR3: CATSSRLAPLSGELFF
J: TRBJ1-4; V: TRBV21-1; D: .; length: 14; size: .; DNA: TGTGCCAGCAGCAAATCAGGGATTCATGAAAAACTGTTTTTT; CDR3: CASSKSGIHEKLFF
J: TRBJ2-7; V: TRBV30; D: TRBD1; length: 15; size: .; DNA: TGTGCCTGGAGTGTATCCCCGGGACAGACCTACGAGCAGTACTTC; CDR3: CAWSVSPGQTYEQYF
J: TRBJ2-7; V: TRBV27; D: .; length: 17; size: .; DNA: TGTGCCAGCAGTTTTATTGTCGTTCCGGGGGCGCAGTACGAGCAGTACTTC; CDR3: CASSFIVVPGAQYEQYF
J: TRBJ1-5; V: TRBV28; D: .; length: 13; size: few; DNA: TGTGCCAGCAGTTTCTTCGTGGATCAGCCCCAGCATTTT; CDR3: CASSFFVDQPQHF
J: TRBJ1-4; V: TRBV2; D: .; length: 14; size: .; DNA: TGTGCCAGCTACCGGGGCCCCGGGTATGAAAAACTGTTTTTT; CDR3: CASYRGPGYEKLFF
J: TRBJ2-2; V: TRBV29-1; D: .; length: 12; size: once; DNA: TGCAGCGCGGGACAGAACACCGGGGAGCTGTTTTTT; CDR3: CSAGQNTGELFF
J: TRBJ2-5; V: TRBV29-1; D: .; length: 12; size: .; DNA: TGCAGCGTTGACGTAAGCCAAGAGACCCAGTACTTC; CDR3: CSVDVSQETQYF
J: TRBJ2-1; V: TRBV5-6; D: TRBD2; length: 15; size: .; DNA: TGTGCCAGCAGCTTGGTGGGCGGGAGGATGGATGAGCAGTTCTTC; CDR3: CASSLVGGRMDEQFF
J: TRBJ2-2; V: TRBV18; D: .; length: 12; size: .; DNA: TGTGCCAGCTCACCTACGACCGGGGAGCTGTTTTTT; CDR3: CASSPTTGELFF
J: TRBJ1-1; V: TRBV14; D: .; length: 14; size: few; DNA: TGTGCCAGCAGGGGGGAGGGGCGCGGCACTGAAGCTTTCTTT; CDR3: CASRGEGRGTEAFF
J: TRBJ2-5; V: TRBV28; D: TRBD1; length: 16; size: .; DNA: TGTGCCAGCAGTTCCGGGACAGGGGGCGTAAGGGAGACCCAGTACTTC; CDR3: CASSSGTGGVRETQYF
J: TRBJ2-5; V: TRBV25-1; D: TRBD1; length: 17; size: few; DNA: TGTGCCAGCAGTGAAATTGGCTGGGGACAGGGTGGAGAGACCCAGTACTTC; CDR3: CASSEIGWGQGGETQYF